The 23 T cell receptor beta chains reported below all come from one sample, sequenced in a study of control samples from healthy donors and cancer patients. The data were produced by immunoSEQ multiplex PCR, yet TCRdb's version contains in-frame clones alone and is incomplete. This sample has about 170,000 clones, with 90% to 95% found just once. The sequencing sample was made of blood. These receptors were obtained from a woman aged 55-70 years in good health.

This clone was found once. The V gene is TRBV7-9, the J gene TRBJ2-7, with D tentatively TRBD2 (5 bases). Trimming removed 5 bases at V and 4 bases at J, with 18 bases between. Germline lookup yields CDR1 SEHNR and CDR2 FQNEAQ (reference sequence). The CDR3 runs to 15 residues. This CDR3 is CASSPGELAEYEQYF. Written as DNA, the CDR3 is TGTGCCAGCAGCCCCGGGGAGCTAGCCGAATACGAGCAGTACTTC.

J is TRBJ2-5 and V is TRBV6-1; 8 bases match TRBD2. This CDR3 is 17 amino acids long. J gave up 5 bases and V 1 base, and 12 bases lay outside the gene matches. From germline, CDR1 is MNHNS and CDR2 SASEGT. Here the CDR3 reads CASSEVNSGTWLETQYF. DNA of the CDR3: TGTGCCAGCAGTGAAGTGAATAGCGGGACGTGGTTGGAGACCCAGTACTTC.

V and J are TRBV28 and TRBJ1-2; D is perhaps TRBD1 (6 bases). The germline CDR1 and CDR2 sequences are MDHEN and SYDVKM. Trimming took 2 bases from V and 8 from J, leaving 12 bases between them. CDR3 length: 13 amino acids. In nucleotides, the CDR3 is TGTGCCAGCAGTTTAAGGGGGGCGCGGGGCTACACCTTC. Translation: CASSLRGARGYTF.

The chain combines TRBV9 with TRBJ2-2, with 7 nucleotides matching TRBD1. CDR3 size: 19 residues. Germline trimming cut 3 bases from V and 6 bases from J; bases unmatched to any gene: 20. Germline CDR1 and CDR2: SGDLS and YYNGEE. CDR3 sequence reads: CASSDGTVLSNLRPGELFF. The CDR3 DNA is TGTGCCAGCAGCGACGGGACAGTCTTATCAAATCTCCGACCCGGGGAGCTGTTTTTT.

This clone is a singleton in its sample. The chain has TRBV19 and TRBJ1-2; the match to TRBD1 covers 7 bases. V lost 5 bases, J lost 6 bases, and 9 bases stayed unmatched. Germline V CDR1 and CDR2: LNHDA, SQIVND (reference sequence). CDR3 size: 14 residues. The CDR3 DNA sequence: TGTGCCAGTAGTCTTAACGACAGGGTCGATGGCTACACCTTC. Residues: CASSLNDRVDGYTF. The whole variable domain, remainder taken from reference TRBV19 and TRBJ1-2, is DGGITQSPKYLFRKEGQNVTLSCEQNLNHDAMYWYRQDPGQGLRLIYYSQIVNDFQKGDIAEGYSVSREKKESFPLTVTSAQKNPTAFYLCASSLNDRVDGYTFGSGTRLTVV.

CDR3 sequence (DNA): TGTGCCAGCAGCTTAGTTTCTGACAATGAGCAGTTCTTC. It encodes CASSLVSDNEQFF. V usage is TRBV7-2 and J usage is TRBJ2-1; D is unclear. Germline CDR1 SGHTA, CDR2 FQGNSA. The V end lost 1 base, the J end lost 5 bases, and 6 bases lay between the germline ends. The CDR3 loop spans 13 amino acids.

The rearrangement links TRBV4-3 to TRBJ1-5; D not resolved. Germline loops: CDR1 LGHNA, CDR2 YSLEER. The germline V and J ends were trimmed by 1 base and 3 bases, with 16 bases remaining between them. The CDR3 totals 17 residues. The CDR3 nucleotides are TGCGCCAGCAGCCAAGCCGCCGTGACACACGACAATCAGCCCCAGCATTTT. Residues: CASSQAAVTHDNQPQHF.

The gene calls are TRBV4-3 and TRBJ1-1; unclear D gene. This CDR3 is built from 14 residues. With 2 bases removed from V and 1 base from J, the gap between germline ends came to 8 bases. Germline assignment: CDR1 LGHNA and CDR2 YSLEER. The CDR3 loop is CASSQSYTNTEAFF. In DNA, the CDR3 is TGCGCCAGCAGCCAAAGTTACACGAACACTGAAGCTTTCTTT.

The V and J genes are TRBV7-8 and TRBJ1-5; D might be TRBD1 (5 bases). From germline, CDR1 is SGHVS and CDR2 FQNEAQ. The CDR3 has 14 amino acids. V lost 1 base and J lost 6, with 10 bases in between. The CDR3 reads CASSLDGTIQPQHF. CDR3 in DNA: TGTGCCAGCAGCTTAGATGGGACCATTCAGCCCCAGCATTTT.

The chain links TRBV6-5 to TRBJ1-1; no firm D call. Looked up from germline, CDR1 is MNHEY and CDR2 is SVGAGI. The V end lost 4 bases, the J end lost 2 bases, and 14 bases lay between the germline ends. The CDR3 contains 15 residues. CDR3 loop: CASSFAPGFNTEAFF. The CDR3 DNA sequence: TGTGCCAGCAGTTTTGCCCCGGGATTCAACACTGAAGCTTTCTTT.

The rearrangement joins TRBV5-6 to TRBJ1-3, with D perhaps TRBD1 (6 bases). The CDR3 sequence is 15 residues long. The ends were cut back, 3 bases at V and 8 bases at J, with 18 bases in the middle. CDR1 is SGHDT, CDR2 YYEEEE, per germline. CDR3 coding DNA: TGTGCCAGCAGCTCGGTAAGGGACAATCGGTACACCATATATTTT. It codes for CASSSVRDNRYTIYF. The full variable domain, rest sourced from reference TRBV5-6 and TRBJ1-3, is DAGVTQSPTHLIKTRGQQVTLRCSPKSGHDTVSWYQQALGQGPQFIFQYYEEEERQRGNFPDRFSGHQFPNYSSELNVNALLLGDSALYLCASSSVRDNRYTIYFGEGSWLTVV.

CDR3 nucleotides: TGCGCCAGCAGTCTAGCGGGGAGGGATACGCAGTATTTT. This gives the protein CASSLAGRDTQYF. The chain links TRBV5-1 to TRBJ2-3; 9 nucleotides match TRBD2. The J segment lost 6 bases and the V segment lost 5 bases, leaving 4 bases of the junction unmatched. This CDR3 comprises 13 residues. CDR1 and CDR2 (germline): SGHRS, YFSETQ.

V and J are TRBV7-9 and TRBJ1-1, with 9 positions matching TRBD1. CDR3 length equals 18 residues. V gave up 1 base and J gave up 0 bases; unmatched junction bases: 9. From germline, CDR1 is SEHNR and CDR2 FQNEAQ (reference sequence). CDR3 DNA sequence: TGTGCCAGCAGCTTAGTAGGGACAGGGACCGGAATGAACACTGAAGCTTTCTTT. Protein: CASSLVGTGTGMNTEAFF.

J is TRBJ2-1 and V is TRBV6-5; TRBD2 agrees at 9 bases. V was clipped by 3 bases and J by 0 bases; unmatched bases: 3. Germline assignment: CDR1 MNHEY and CDR2 SVGAGI. CDR3 length: 16 residues. The CDR3 DNA reads as TGTGCCAGCAGTTATTTAGCGGGAGACTCCTACAATGAGCAGTTCTTC. Translation gives CASSYLAGDSYNEQFF.

This clone was counted once. The chain joins TRBV5-4 to TRBJ1-6; tentatively, D is TRBD1 (5 bases). The germline gives CDR1 SGHNT, CDR2 YYREEE (reference sequence). The V and J ends lost 4 bases and 5 bases respectively, with 16 bases between them. The CDR3 is 16 amino acids. This CDR3 reads CASSPRPTVHNSPLHF. CDR3 DNA: TGTGCCAGCAGCCCGCGACCGACAGTGCATAATTCACCCCTCCACTTT.

This chain connects TRBV5-1 to TRBJ1-1; D ambiguous. Per germline, CDR1 SGHRS and CDR2 YFSETQ. CDR3 length equals 14 residues. The V gene lost 1 base and the J gene lost 0 bases, with 7 bases spanning the gap. CDR3 DNA: TGCGCCAGCAGCTTGTCCTCTGTGAACACTGAAGCTTTCTTT. Translation: CASSLSSVNTEAFF.

The chain carries TRBV6-2 or TRBV6-3 and TRBJ1-2; possibly TRBD1 for D (5 bases). The CDR3 spans 14 residues. The germline CDR1 and CDR2 sequences are MNHEY and SVGEGT. V lost 2 bases and J 7 bases, leaving 14 bases between the germline ends. CDR3 in amino acids: CASSYGGERAGYTF. CDR3 DNA sequence: TGTGCCAGCAGTTACGGAGGGGAACGTGCTGGCTACACCTTC.

The CDR3 reads CASSPLEGAIGYTF. The CDR3 coding sequence is TGCGCCAGCAGCCCCTTGGAGGGGGCAATTGGCTACACCTTC. The genes are TRBV4-1 and TRBJ1-2; 7 bases map to TRBD1. The CDR3 sequence is 14 residues long. Per the germline V gene, CDR1 is MGHRA and CDR2 is YSYEKL. The junction had 9 bases not matched to a gene; V was cut back by 4 bases and J by 7 bases.

The V gene is TRBV6-2 or TRBV6-3, the J gene TRBJ2-2; 9 bases match TRBD1. There are 16 residues in the CDR3. The germline V gene has CDR1 MNHEY and CDR2 SVGEGT. After removal of 0 bases from V and 1 base from J, the junction contained 0 bases not matched to a gene. CDR3 amino acids: CASSYSGQGNTGELFF. The CDR3 DNA reads as TGTGCCAGCAGTTACTCGGGACAGGGGAACACCGGGGAGCTGTTTTTT.

The chain is built from TRBV6-5 and TRBJ1-4, with D tentatively TRBD1 (5 bases). The V and J ends lost 4 bases and 10 bases respectively, with 19 bases between them. The CDR3 has 15 residues. Germline assignment: CDR1 MNHEY and CDR2 SVGAGI. The CDR3 nucleotides read TGTGCCAGCAGTTCAACCGGGGCCCGGGGTGGAAAACTGTTTTTT. Its protein product is CASSSTGARGGKLFF.

The chain is built from TRBV2 and TRBJ1-2; 9 bases line up with TRBD1. V was clipped by 7 bases and J by 2 bases; unmatched bases: 5. This CDR3 region has 14 residues. From germline, CDR1 is SNHLY and CDR2 FYNNEI. The CDR3 region has the DNA TGTGCCAGCACCAAGACAGGGGGAAACTATGGCTACACCTTC. Its translation is CASTKTGGNYGYTF.

The V gene is TRBV9, the J gene TRBJ2-1, with D unclear. Germline values: CDR1 SGDLS, CDR2 YYNGEE. Trimming shortened V by 0 bases and J by 6 bases, and 13 bases separated the two germline ends. The CDR3 runs 15 residues. The CDR3 coding sequence is TGTGCCAGCAGCGTAGTGGCATCGGCCGGCAATGAGCAGTTCTTC. It yields the protein CASSVVASAGNEQFF. Supplemented by reference TRBV9 and TRBJ2-1, the full variable domain reads DSGVTQTPKHLITATGQRVTLRCSPRSGDLSVYWYQQSLDQGLQFLIQYYNGEERAKGNILERFSAQQFPDLHSELNLSSLELGDSALYFCASSVVASAGNEQFFGPGTRLTVL.

CDR3: CASRARNPTGPGRLFF. CDR3 coding DNA: TGTGCCAGCAGAGCTCGAAATCCGACAGGGCCCGGACGGCTGTTTTTT. The chain links TRBV6-6 to TRBJ1-4, with 7 bases identical to TRBD1. The CDR3 runs 16 residues. Germline CDR1 reads MNHNY; CDR2 reads SVGAGI (reference sequence). J was trimmed by 14 bases and V by 6 bases; bases with no gene match: 21.